This entry lists 23 T cell receptor beta chains sequenced from one sample in a study of OX40 agonist ivuxolimab in advanced cancers. Libraries were prepared through the immunoSEQ multiplex PCR assay. TCRdb took this table from immuneACCESS and kept in-frame rearrangements with V and J called. Such tables lack part of the clones; where checked against another copy, unresolved V genes explain under half of the gap, and the rest is unexplained. The sample data list about 27,000 clones, and approximately 85% of these were observed just once. 21% of the sample belongs to the ten largest clones. The starting material was CD4+ or CD8+ T cells sorted from blood, obtained in a trial of the OX40 agonist ivuxolimab. These receptor sequences come from an adult with an advanced solid tumor such as melanoma, head and neck, liver or kidney cancer.

The count of this clone is one. This chain links TRBV18 with TRBJ1-2; 7 positions agree with TRBD1. The germline V gene has CDR1 KGHSH and CDR2 LQKENI. The trim removed 0 bases at V and 0 bases at J, leaving 7 bases unmatched. The CDR3 covers 17 residues. Written as DNA, the CDR3 is TGTGCCAGCTCACCACCGGATGAGGGGGCGCCTAACTATGGCTACACCTTC. This gives the protein CASSPPDEGAPNYGYTF.

The V and J genes are TRBV4-1 and TRBJ2-7; the D is unclear. The CDR3 extends over 13 amino acids. The germline gives CDR1 MGHRA, CDR2 YSYEKL. The V end lost 0 bases, the J end lost 2 bases, and 5 bases lay between the germline ends. In DNA, the CDR3 is TGCGCCAGCAGCCAAGATCAAGCCTACGAGCAGTACTTC. This gives the protein CASSQDQAYEQYF.

This chain uses TRBV27 with TRBJ2-1; TRBD1 matches 9 bases. V lost 3 bases, J lost 2 bases, and 5 bases stayed unmatched. Germline assignment: CDR1 MNHEY and CDR2 SMNVEV (reference sequence). This CDR3 comprises 16 residues. The CDR3 loop reads CASSFHGTGPYNEQFF. CDR3 nucleotides: TGTGCCAGCAGTTTCCACGGGACAGGGCCCTACAATGAGCAGTTCTTC.

J is TRBJ2-3 and V is TRBV9, with TRBD2 matching over 7 bases. Trimming at V came to 1 base and at J to 5 bases, leaving 7 bases not matched to a gene. This CDR3 spans 15 amino acids. Germline-derived CDR1 and CDR2 are SGDLS and YYNGEE. CDR3 bases: TGTGCCAGCAGCGTATATGCGGGAGTGGGAGATACGCAGTATTTT. Translation gives CASSVYAGVGDTQYF.

This sequence joins TRBV2 and TRBJ2-1; 7 bases are a match to TRBD1. V shed 10 bases and J 4 bases; nucleotides not matched to a gene: 7. Germline V gene lookup returns CDR1 SNHLY and CDR2 FYNNEI. The CDR3 runs to 13 residues. CDR3 amino acids: CAIDGTAYNEQFF. CDR3 coding DNA: TGTGCCATCGACGGGACAGCATACAATGAGCAGTTCTTC. Looking up the rest from reference TRBV2 and TRBJ2-1 gives the full variable domain: EPEVTQTPSHQVTQMGQEVILRCVPISNHLYFYWYRQILGQKVEFLVSFYNNEISEKSEIFDDQFSVERPDGSNFTLKIRSTKLEDSAMYFCAIDGTAYNEQFFGPGTRLTVL.

This clone was counted a few times. The chain uses TRBV2 and TRBJ2-7, with D tentatively TRBD2 (6 bases). This CDR3 is built from 16 residues. V dropped 4 bases and J dropped 0 bases, with 16 bases sitting between them. The V gene's germline CDR1 is SNHLY and CDR2 FYNNEI. CDR3 sequence reads: CASSAGEYHSSYEQYF. DNA for the CDR3: TGTGCCAGCAGTGCGGGAGAATACCACTCCTCCTACGAGCAGTACTTC.

The CDR3 loop is CASSLEGLLYNEQFF. CDR3 nucleotide sequence: TGTGCCAGCAGCTTAGAAGGTCTCCTATACAATGAGCAGTTCTTC. The gene calls are TRBV7-9 and TRBJ2-1; D is ambiguous. Germline V gene sequence: CDR1 SEHNR, CDR2 FQNEAQ (reference sequence). This CDR3 spans 15 amino acids. Trimming took off 1 base at V and 4 bases at J, with 11 bases between the two ends.

V usage is TRBV7-9 and J usage is TRBJ2-5; TRBD1 matches at 7 bases. The J segment lost 4 bases and the V segment lost 1 base, leaving 3 bases of the junction unmatched. This CDR3 has 14 amino acids. From germline, CDR1 is SEHNR and CDR2 FQNEAQ (reference sequence). The CDR3 nucleotides read TGTGCCAGCAGCTTAGTAGGGGGCGGAGAGACCCAGTACTTC. Protein: CASSLVGGGETQYF.

This chain uses TRBV5-6 with TRBJ1-2; TRBD1 matches 9 bases. The junction had 2 bases not matched to a gene; V was cut back by 2 bases and J by 3 bases. CDR1 is SGHDT and CDR2 is YYEEEE in the germline V gene. CDR3 size: 14 residues. CDR3 sequence reads: CASSLQGAHYGYTF. The CDR3 region has the DNA TGTGCCAGCAGCTTACAGGGGGCCCACTATGGCTACACCTTC.

This chain connects TRBV6-4 to TRBJ2-6; D remains unclear. The CDR3 length is 15 residues. Per germline, CDR1 MRHNA and CDR2 SNTAGT. The germline V and J ends were trimmed by 4 bases and 2 bases, with 9 bases remaining between them. The CDR3 loop reads CASSGRSPGANVLTF. The CDR3 bases are TGTGCCAGCAGTGGCAGGTCCCCTGGGGCCAACGTCCTGACTTTC.

The chain joins TRBV28 to TRBJ2-7; 7 bases are a match to TRBD1. The CDR3 has 16 residues. Germline CDR1 MDHEN, CDR2 SYDVKM. V lost 2 bases to trimming and J lost 5 bases; unmatched junction nucleotides: 12. The CDR3 coding sequence is TGTGCCAGCAGTTTAACCCTACAGGGGACACGAGACGAGCAGTACTTC. Protein product: CASSLTLQGTRDEQYF. The complete variable domain, with remaining parts taken from reference TRBV28 and TRBJ2-7, reads DVKVTQSSRYLVKRTGEKVFLECVQDMDHENMFWYRQDPGLGLRLIYFSYDVKMKEKGDIPEGYSVSREKKERFSLILESASTNQTSMYLCASSLTLQGTRDEQYFGPGTRLTVT.

J is TRBJ2-5 and V is TRBV7-6; D possibly corresponds to TRBD1 (7 bases). Germline CDR1 and CDR2: SGHVS and FNYEAQ. The V end lost 5 bases, the J end lost 2 bases, and 18 bases lay between the germline ends. The CDR3 has 16 amino acids. DNA for the CDR3: TGTGCCAGCAGCCCAGGGGGGTGGTCAGGACAAGAGACCCAGTACTTC. Translation: CASSPGGWSGQETQYF. Drawing the rest from reference TRBV7-6 and TRBJ2-5, the complete variable domain is GAGVSQSPRYKVTKRGQDVALRCDPISGHVSLYWYRQALGQGPEFLTYFNYEAQQDKSGLPNDRFSAERPEGSISTLTIQRTEQRDSAMYRCASSPGGWSGQETQYFGPGTRLLVL.

This chain uses TRBV9 with TRBJ2-5; possible D gene TRBD2, 6 bases. The CDR3 spans 16 residues. Trimming took 0 bases from V and 5 from J, leaving 17 bases between them. In germline, CDR1 is SGDLS, CDR2 YYNGEE. The CDR3 spells CASSVGARGSGETQYF. The DNA for the CDR3 is TGTGCCAGCAGCGTAGGGGCGCGGGGATCGGGGGAGACCCAGTACTTC.

This clone is labeled medium-sized. As DNA, the CDR3 is TGTGCCTGGAGTGTACTCGGGGCTGGGGCCAACGTCCTGACTTTC. As protein: CAWSVLGAGANVLTF. The chain joins TRBV30 to TRBJ2-6, with D possibly being TRBD2 (5 bases). The CDR3 covers 15 residues. V was clipped by 0 bases and J by 2 bases, with 8 bases between them. Germline loops: CDR1 GTSNPN, CDR2 SVGIG (reference sequence).

This clone was recorded once. The chain carries TRBV29-1 and TRBJ1-2; D may be TRBD1 (5 bases). The CDR3 length is 10 residues. Trimming removed 6 bases at V and 10 bases at J, with 12 bases between. From germline, CDR1 is SQVTM and CDR2 ANQGSEA. In DNA form, the CDR3 reads TGCAGCGTCTTTTCGGGGACCTACACCTTC. Its protein product is CSVFSGTYTF.

This chain connects TRBV10-3 to TRBJ1-5; TRBD1 might be the D (6 bases). This CDR3 is built from 14 residues. Between the trimmed V and J ends, which lost 4 bases and 6 bases, there was a span of 13 bases. The germline V gene encodes CDR1 ENHRY and CDR2 SYGVKD. CDR3 protein: CAISVGGLGQPQHF. The CDR3 DNA reads as TGTGCCATCAGTGTCGGGGGGCTTGGTCAGCCCCAGCATTTT.

This chain uses TRBV5-1 with TRBJ1-1; TRBD1 matches at 7 bases. Germline V lookup: CDR1 SGHRS, CDR2 YFSETQ. V trimming: 4 bases; J trimming: 2 bases; junction bases outside the gene matches: 8. The CDR3 consists of 15 residues. The CDR3 loop reads CASSRGTDTNTEAFF. The DNA of the CDR3 is TGCGCCAGCAGCCGTGGGACAGATACAAACACTGAAGCTTTCTTT.

V usage is TRBV5-4 and J usage is TRBJ2-3; D possibly matches TRBD1 or TRBD2 (5 bases each). This CDR3 is built from 15 residues. V gave up 0 bases and J gave up 4 bases, with 12 bases separating them. Germline V gene lookup returns CDR1 SGHNT and CDR2 YYREEE (reference sequence). CDR3 sequence: CASSLAWGSADTQYF. CDR3 bases: TGTGCCAGCAGCTTGGCTTGGGGGTCGGCAGATACGCAGTATTTT.

The V and J genes are TRBV13 and TRBJ2-3, with D perhaps TRBD1 (7 bases). Germline values: CDR1 PRHDT, CDR2 FYEKMQ (reference sequence). Trimming took off 0 bases at V and 8 bases at J, with 30 bases between the two ends. CDR3 length: 20 residues. CDR3 in amino acids: CASSLGLIEGAPFSEGTQYF. The CDR3 coding sequence is TGTGCCAGCAGCTTAGGCCTAATCGAGGGGGCTCCCTTCTCGGAGGGTACGCAGTATTTT.

The CDR3 coding sequence is TGCGCCAGCAGCTTGGTTCCCAGCGGGAGTGTCGAGCAGTACTTC. Translating gives CASSLVPSGSVEQYF. The V call is TRBV5-1, the J call TRBJ2-7; the match to TRBD2 covers 8 bases. Germline lookup yields CDR1 SGHRS and CDR2 YFSETQ. V lost 0 bases to trimming and J lost 6 bases; unmatched junction nucleotides: 8. There are 15 residues in the CDR3.

The J gene is TRBJ2-1, the V gene TRBV6-4, with D unclear. The V gene lost 3 bases and the J gene lost 7 bases, with 10 bases spanning the gap. The CDR3 runs 13 residues. Germline V gene sequence: CDR1 MRHNA, CDR2 SNTAGT. Here the CDR3 DNA reads TGTGCCAGCAGTGAGTCTGAGACAAATGAGCAGTTCTTC. The encoded protein is CASSESETNEQFF.

The CDR3 sequence: CASSLSKISGELFF. DNA for the CDR3: TGTGCCAGCAGTTTATCTAAAATATCCGGGGAGCTGTTTTTT. The chain recombines TRBV27 with TRBJ2-2; D is uncertain. Germline CDR1 reads MNHEY; CDR2 reads SMNVEV (reference sequence). The CDR3 loop spans 14 amino acids. V lost 0 bases, J lost 6 bases, and 8 bases lay in between.

The V call is TRBV9, the J call TRBJ2-1, with D tentatively TRBD1 or TRBD2 (6 bases each). The germline CDR1 and CDR2 sequences are SGDLS and YYNGEE. V lost 0 bases and J lost 0, with 19 bases in between. CDR3 size: 19 residues. The CDR3 sequence is CASSVGGGFSSLSYNEQFF. DNA of the CDR3: TGTGCCAGCAGCGTAGGAGGGGGGTTTTCCTCCCTCTCCTACAATGAGCAGTTCTTC.